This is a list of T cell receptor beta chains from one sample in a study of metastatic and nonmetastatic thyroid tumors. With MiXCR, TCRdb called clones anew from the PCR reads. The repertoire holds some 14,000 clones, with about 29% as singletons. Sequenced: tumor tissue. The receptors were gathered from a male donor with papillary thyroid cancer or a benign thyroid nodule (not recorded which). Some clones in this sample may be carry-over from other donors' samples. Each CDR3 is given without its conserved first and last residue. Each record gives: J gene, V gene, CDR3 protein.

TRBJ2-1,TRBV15,ATSQLLGANEQF
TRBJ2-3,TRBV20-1,SAITTGTKTDTQY
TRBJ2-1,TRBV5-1,ASSVGLTSGINEQF
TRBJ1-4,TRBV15,ATSRDTPGAGSEKLF
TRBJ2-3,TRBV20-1,SATPGLANGPDTQY
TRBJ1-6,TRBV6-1,ASRTRGRTRGSPLH
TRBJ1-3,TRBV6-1,ASSTTDSGNTIY
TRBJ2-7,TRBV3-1,ASSYPGGRGNEQY
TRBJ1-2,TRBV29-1,SVEGGNDGYT
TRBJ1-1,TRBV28,AIRTADGKTEAF
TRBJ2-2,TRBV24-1,ATSNNAVRRGGELF
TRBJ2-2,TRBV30,AWVQTGVDGELF
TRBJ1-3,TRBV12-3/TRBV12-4,ASSLAHSGNTIY
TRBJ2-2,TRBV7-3,ASSPRGGTNTGELF
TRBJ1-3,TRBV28,ASRIYSGNTIY
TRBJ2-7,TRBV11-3,ASTPSYEQY
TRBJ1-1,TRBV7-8,ASSLGVAEAF
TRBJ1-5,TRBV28,ASSVFGPDQPQH
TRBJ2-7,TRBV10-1,ASSEYEQY
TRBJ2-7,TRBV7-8,ASLPSTGGLEQY
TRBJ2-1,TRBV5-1,ASSLVVAGSCEQF
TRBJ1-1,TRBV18,ASSPDETEAF
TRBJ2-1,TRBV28,ASSLPPTSRI
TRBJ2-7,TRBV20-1,SARDPLAGDLLEQY
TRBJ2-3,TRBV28,ASSRRRDTQY
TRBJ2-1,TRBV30,AWSVFLVRTGNEQF
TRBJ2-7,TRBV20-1,SARDRRTGDSYEQY
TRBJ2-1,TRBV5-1,ASSLGEASYNEQF
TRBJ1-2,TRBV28,ASSYSGGAGRYGYT
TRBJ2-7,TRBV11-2,ASSWTYEQY
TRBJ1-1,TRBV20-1,SARAETGWTEAF
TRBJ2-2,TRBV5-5,ASSLLGGGNTGELF
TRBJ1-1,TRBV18,ASSPNSATEAF
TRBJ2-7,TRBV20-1,SAIRTSSYEQY
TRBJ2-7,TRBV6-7,ASSYKTGQNSYEQY
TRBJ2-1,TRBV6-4,ASSDSKGTANEQF
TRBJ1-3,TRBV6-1,ASSARQGRNTIY
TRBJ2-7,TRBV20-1,SARRTSWGSVTGEQY
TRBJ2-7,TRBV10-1,ASSEGRGTFYEQY
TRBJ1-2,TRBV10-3,AISAPGMDRGRHYGYT